Each of the 13 T cell receptor beta chains below was sequenced from the same sample in a study of T cell responses to AZD1222 COVID-19 vaccine. The repertoire was sequenced with immunoSEQ multiplex PCR; TCRdb's copy has only in-frame clones and lacks some. This sample has some 150,000 clones; roughly 94% occur once, and the top ten carry roughly 1.2%. The sequenced sample was peripheral blood, obtained on day 0 of AZD1222 vaccination. All receptors derive from an adult in good health.

The rearrangement uses TRBV20-1 and TRBJ1-5, with TRBD1 matching over 8 bases. This CDR3 is built from 15 residues. Germline V gives CDR1 DFQATT, CDR2 SNEGSKA (reference sequence). Trimming took 4 bases from V and 4 from J; bases not matched to a gene: 9. CDR3 residues: CSATDLQGDNQPQHF. In DNA form, the CDR3 reads TGCAGTGCTACTGATCTACAGGGGGATAATCAGCCCCAGCATTTT.

The rearrangement joins TRBV6-5 to TRBJ2-5; possibly TRBD2 for D (5 bases). Germline CDR1 is MNHEY and CDR2 is SVGAGI. The CDR3 extends over 16 amino acids. Between the trimmed V and J ends, which lost 0 bases and 4 bases, there was a span of 15 bases. The CDR3 nucleotides are TGTGCCAGCAGTTACTCGTCTACGGGGTTAGGAGAGACCCAGTACTTC. Protein product: CASSYSSTGLGETQYF.

The chain carries TRBV19 and TRBJ2-1; 10 bases fit TRBD2. Trimming removed 5 bases from V and 4 bases from J; junction bases left unmatched: 8. There are 16 residues in the CDR3. From germline, CDR1 is LNHDA and CDR2 SQIVND (reference sequence). The CDR3 DNA follows: TGTGCCAGTAGTGTCCTAGCGGGAGTTACTTACAATGAGCAGTTCTTC. This sequence encodes CASSVLAGVTYNEQFF.

V and J are TRBV7-9 and TRBJ1-5, with D tentatively TRBD1 (5 bases). The CDR3 runs to 15 residues. The germline V gene has CDR1 SEHNR and CDR2 FQNEAQ (reference sequence). Between the trimmed V and J ends, which lost 3 bases and 1 base, there was a span of 10 bases. CDR3 coding DNA: TGTGCCAGCAGCTTGGGGGTAGGAAGCAATCAGCCCCAGCATTTT. This translates into CASSLGVGSNQPQHF.

V gene TRBV20-1 combines with J gene TRBJ1-1; D call uncertain. Trimming removed 2 bases from V and 4 bases from J, with 5 bases in between. From germline, CDR1 is DFQATT and CDR2 SNEGSKA (reference sequence). The CDR3 is 11 amino acids. CDR3: CSARPLTEAFF. The DNA of the CDR3 is TGCAGTGCTAGACCCCTCACTGAAGCTTTCTTT.

The V and J genes are TRBV19 and TRBJ1-6; tentatively, D is TRBD1 (5 bases). Trimming shortened V by 0 bases and J by 0 bases, and 12 bases separated the two germline ends. Per germline, CDR1 LNHDA and CDR2 SQIVND (reference sequence). The CDR3 contains 18 residues. The chain's CDR3 is CASSIDLRGSSYNSPLHF. CDR3 nucleotide sequence: TGTGCCAGTAGTATAGATCTAAGGGGAAGCTCCTATAATTCACCCCTCCACTTT.

The chain carries TRBV7-9 and TRBJ1-2, with D hard to call. This CDR3 is built from 14 residues. Germline V gene lookup returns CDR1 SEHNR and CDR2 FQNEAQ (reference sequence). With 5 bases removed from V and 4 bases from J, the gap between germline ends came to 14 bases. The CDR3 DNA sequence: TGTGCCAGCAGCGTACTAAGTGTTAGCTATGGCTACACCTTC. Translated, it gives CASSVLSVSYGYTF.

The chain joins TRBV24-1 to TRBJ1-6; the match to TRBD1 covers 9 bases. Germline CDR1 is KGHDR and CDR2 is SFDVKD. The length of the CDR3 is 16 residues. V trimming: 7 bases; J trimming: 4 bases; junction bases outside the gene matches: 7. The CDR3 here is CATSGGQGPYNSPLHF. CDR3 sequence (DNA): TGTGCCACCAGCGGTGGACAGGGGCCATATAATTCACCCCTCCACTTT.

The chain recombines TRBV6-1 with TRBJ2-7, with no clear D. Germline CDR1 reads MNHNS; CDR2 reads SASEGT. The V end was cut by 0 bases, the J end by 3 bases, with 12 bases between. The CDR3 spans 15 residues. For the CDR3, the DNA is TGTGCCAGCAGTGAAGCGGGTTTCGTCGACTACGAGCAGTACGTC. This codes for CASSEAGFVDYEQYV.

CDR3 residues: CASSLGFGGTEAFF. The CDR3, as DNA: TGTGCCAGCAGCTTAGGTTTCGGGGGTACTGAAGCTTTCTTT. V and J are TRBV11-2 and TRBJ1-1, with D possibly matching TRBD1 (5 bases). Germline values: CDR1 SGHAT, CDR2 FQNNGV. V was pared by 1 base and J by 5 bases, with 11 bases between. The CDR3 runs to 14 residues.

The chain uses TRBV7-9 and TRBJ2-5; TRBD2 aligns across 9 bases. Germline V lookup: CDR1 SEHNR, CDR2 FQNEAQ (reference sequence). CDR3 length: 14 amino acids. The V segment lost 5 bases and the J segment 5 bases; nucleotides outside the gene matches: 6. In DNA form, the CDR3 reads TGTGCCAGCAGCACCGGGACTAGCAGTGAGACCCAGTACTTC. Amino acids: CASSTGTSSETQYF.

This chain uses TRBV7-9 with TRBJ1-6, with 8 bases identical to TRBD1. In germline, CDR1 is SEHNR, CDR2 FQNEAQ (reference sequence). CDR3 length equals 15 residues. J was trimmed by 5 bases and V by 10 bases; bases with no gene match: 10. CDR3 DNA sequence: TGTGCCATTCTACCCCCGGACAGGGATAATTCACCCCTCCACTTT. It translates to CAILPPDRDNSPLHF.

The chain uses TRBV6-1 and TRBJ2-7, with D hard to call. Germline V gene data show CDR1 as MNHNS and CDR2 as SASEGT. This CDR3 has 15 amino acids. V was trimmed by 0 bases and J by 7 bases, leaving 16 bases between them. The CDR3 sequence is CASSEARPRMREQYV. CDR3 sequence (DNA): TGTGCCAGCAGTGAAGCCAGACCCCGAATGAGGGAGCAGTACGTC.